This TCR beta chain appears in the sequencing data of a study of T-cell reconstitution after alpha-beta-depleted transplantation in children (dated by TCRdb to about 2016). For the wider study: Using TCR repertoire profiling, the study quantitatively followed how T-cell immune reconstitution unfolded in children after TCRalphabeta/CD19-depleted allogeneic hematopoietic cell transplantation. Paper-wide results and their limitations: In some patients, the high TCRbeta diversity seen at day 60 was put down to recipient T cells and intrathymic progenitors that had survived conditioning. The apparently early alphabetaT-cell count recovery about two months after transplant was reportedly dependent on only several hundred rapidly expanded clones derived from non-depleted graft cells. The frequencies of hyperexpanded clones fell over the following months, and after one year, T-cell counts and TCRbeta diversity were mostly attributed to newly produced T cells.

This clonotype appeared a few times. This clone's antigen is unknown. Base qualities are missing; no much larger clone stands one base away. The label giving this sample's treatment or condition can be read as: allogeneic hematopoietic cell transplantation with graft depleted of TCRalphabeta T cells and CD19 B cells. Transplant recipients were children who received TCRalphabeta/CD19-depleted allogeneic hematopoietic cell grafts. Libraries were constructed by PCR. Sequencing used an Illumina HiSeq 2500. TCR library preparation used molecular barcoding, with unique molecular identifiers applied to normalize quantification of the TCRbeta repertoire. TCRdb applied fastp at Q25 and MiXCR to the public reads, then kept only in-frame beta chains. Every entry covers one CDR3 protein and lists the most common genes and DNA from its rows. For this sample there are approximately 130,000 distinct CDR3 sequences; roughly 9% appear just once. The top ten clonotypes cover 24% of the sample.

CDR3 length: 14 amino acids, cysteine to phenylalanine. The kept DNA is CDR3 alone, 42 bases in frame from the first base. The germline V gene supplies CDR1 SGHDN and CDR2 FVKESK. The junction shows trimming of 4 bases on V and 5 bases on J, plus 11 bases between the germline ends. Recombination linked TRBV14 to TRBJ2-2; the D gene could be either TRBD1 or TRBD2, each agreeing at 6 bases. This receptor was taken from a girl younger than two who had a stem cell transplant for combined immunodeficiency, so the T cells may come from the graft donor. The starting material was PBMCs, mostly from graft donor cells, obtained 180 days after TCRalphabeta/CD19-depleted stem cell transplant. This receptor carries the CDR3 CASSRQAGTGELFF. The sequence in DNA is TGTGCCAGCAGCCGACAGGCGGGGACCGGGGAGCTGTTTTTT.